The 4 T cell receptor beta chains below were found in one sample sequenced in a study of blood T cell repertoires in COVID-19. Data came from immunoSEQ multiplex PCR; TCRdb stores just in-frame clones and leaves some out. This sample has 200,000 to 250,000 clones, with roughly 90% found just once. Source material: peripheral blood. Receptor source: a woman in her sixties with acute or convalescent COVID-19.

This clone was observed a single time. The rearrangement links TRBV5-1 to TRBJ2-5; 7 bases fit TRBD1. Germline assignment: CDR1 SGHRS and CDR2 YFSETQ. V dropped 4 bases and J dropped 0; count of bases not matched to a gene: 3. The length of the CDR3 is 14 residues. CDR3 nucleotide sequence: TGCGCCAGCAGCCGTACAGGGGACCAAGAGACCCAGTACTTC. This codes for CASSRTGDQETQYF.

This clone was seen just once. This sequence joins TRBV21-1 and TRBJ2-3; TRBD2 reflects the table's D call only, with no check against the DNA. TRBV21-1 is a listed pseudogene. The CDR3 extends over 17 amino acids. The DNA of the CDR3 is TGTGCCAGCACCGGGGGGTGCGGGGGGGATTTTGCAGATACGCAGTATTTT. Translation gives CASTGGCGGDFADTQYF.

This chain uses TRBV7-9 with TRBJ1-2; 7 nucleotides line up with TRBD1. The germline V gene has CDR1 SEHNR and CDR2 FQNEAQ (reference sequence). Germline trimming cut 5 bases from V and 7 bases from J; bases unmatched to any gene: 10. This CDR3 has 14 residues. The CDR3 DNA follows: TGTGCCAGCAGCAATAGGGGGCAGTGGGGTGGCTACACCTTC. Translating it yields CASSNRGQWGGYTF.

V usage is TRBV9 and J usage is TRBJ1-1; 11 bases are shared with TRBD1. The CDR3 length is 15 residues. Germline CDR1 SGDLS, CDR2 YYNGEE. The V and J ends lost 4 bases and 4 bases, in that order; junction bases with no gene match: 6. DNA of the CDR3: TGTGCCAGCAGCACCTCGGGACAGGGGGTCACTGAAGCTTTCTTT. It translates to CASSTSGQGVTEAFF. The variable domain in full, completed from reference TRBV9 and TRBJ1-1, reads DSGVTQTPKHLITATGQRVTLRCSPRSGDLSVYWYQQSLDQGLQFLIQYYNGEERAKGNILERFSAQQFPDLHSELNLSSLELGDSALYFCASSTSGQGVTEAFFGQGTRLTVV.